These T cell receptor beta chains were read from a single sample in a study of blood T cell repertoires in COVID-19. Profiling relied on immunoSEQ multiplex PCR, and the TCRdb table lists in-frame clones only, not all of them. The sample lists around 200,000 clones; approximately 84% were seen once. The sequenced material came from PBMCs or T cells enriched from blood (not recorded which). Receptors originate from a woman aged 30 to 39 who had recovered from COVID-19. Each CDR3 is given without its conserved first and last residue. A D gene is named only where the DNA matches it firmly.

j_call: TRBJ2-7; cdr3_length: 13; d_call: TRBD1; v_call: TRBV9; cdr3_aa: ASSAAGTGDYEQY
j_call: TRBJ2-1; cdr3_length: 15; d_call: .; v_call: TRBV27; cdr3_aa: ASSSLDSVSSYNEQF
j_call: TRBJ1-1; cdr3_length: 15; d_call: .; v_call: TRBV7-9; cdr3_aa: ASSRAGAPKSNTEAF
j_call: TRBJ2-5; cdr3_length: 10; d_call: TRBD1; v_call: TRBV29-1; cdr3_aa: SVGTGTETQY
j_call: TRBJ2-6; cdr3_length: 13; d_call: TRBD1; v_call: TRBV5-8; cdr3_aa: ARKGQGFGANVLT
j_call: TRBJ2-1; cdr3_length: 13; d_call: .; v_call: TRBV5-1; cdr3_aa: ASSLAQDSYNEQF
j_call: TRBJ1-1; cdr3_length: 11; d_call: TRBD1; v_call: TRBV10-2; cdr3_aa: ASGDSAGTEAF
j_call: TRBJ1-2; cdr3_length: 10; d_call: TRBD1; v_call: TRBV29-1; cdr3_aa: SVRDSNYGYT
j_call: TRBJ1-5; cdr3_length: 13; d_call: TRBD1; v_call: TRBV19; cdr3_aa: ASRGTGHSNQPQH
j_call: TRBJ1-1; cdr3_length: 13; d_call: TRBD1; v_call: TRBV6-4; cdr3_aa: ASSEQGQGSTEAF
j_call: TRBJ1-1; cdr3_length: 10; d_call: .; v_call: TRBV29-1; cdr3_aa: SVQQGNTEAF
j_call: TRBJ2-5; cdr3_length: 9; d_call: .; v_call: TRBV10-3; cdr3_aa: AIKGLETQY
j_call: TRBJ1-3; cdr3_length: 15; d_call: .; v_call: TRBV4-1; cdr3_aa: ASSQVALGGAGNTIY
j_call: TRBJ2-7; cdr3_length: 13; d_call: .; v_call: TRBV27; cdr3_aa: ASSLTSTGIYEQY
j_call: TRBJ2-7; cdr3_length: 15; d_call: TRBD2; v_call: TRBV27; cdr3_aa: ASSLSGLAGDTYEQY
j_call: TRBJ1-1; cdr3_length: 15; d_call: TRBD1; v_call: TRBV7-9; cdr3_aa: ASSLGPSGGKNTEAF
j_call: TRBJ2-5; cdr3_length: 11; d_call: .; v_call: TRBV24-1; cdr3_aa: ATSDRRGQTQY
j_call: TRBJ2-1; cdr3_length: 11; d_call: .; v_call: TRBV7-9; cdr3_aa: ASSERAYNEQF
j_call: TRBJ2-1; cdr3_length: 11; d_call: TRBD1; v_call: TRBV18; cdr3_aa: ASSPHRGDEQF
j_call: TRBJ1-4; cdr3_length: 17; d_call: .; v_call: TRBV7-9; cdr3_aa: ASSLARWSSGDLSEKLF
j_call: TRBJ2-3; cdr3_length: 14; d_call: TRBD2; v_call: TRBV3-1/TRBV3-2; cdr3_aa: ASSLDLAGSTDTQY
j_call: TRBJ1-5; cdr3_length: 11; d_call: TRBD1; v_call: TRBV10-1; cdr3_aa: ASSGTGDQPQH
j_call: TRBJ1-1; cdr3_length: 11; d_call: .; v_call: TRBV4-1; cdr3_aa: ASSQDGGTEAF
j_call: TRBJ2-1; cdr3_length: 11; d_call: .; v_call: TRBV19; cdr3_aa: ASSIDPTIQQF
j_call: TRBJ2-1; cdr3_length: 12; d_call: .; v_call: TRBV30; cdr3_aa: AWSGDKNYNEQF
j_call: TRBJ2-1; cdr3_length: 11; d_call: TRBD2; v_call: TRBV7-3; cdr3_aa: ASSLKSGRGQF
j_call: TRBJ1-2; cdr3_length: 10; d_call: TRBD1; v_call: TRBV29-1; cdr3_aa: SARGQGDGYT
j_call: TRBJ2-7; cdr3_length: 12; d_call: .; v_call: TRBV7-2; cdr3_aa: ASSQGQQPYEQY
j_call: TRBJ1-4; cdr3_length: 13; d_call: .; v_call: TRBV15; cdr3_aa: ATSRVAGLNEKLF
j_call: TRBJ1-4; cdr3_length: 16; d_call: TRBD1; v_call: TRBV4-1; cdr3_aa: ASSQGTGPPATNEKLF
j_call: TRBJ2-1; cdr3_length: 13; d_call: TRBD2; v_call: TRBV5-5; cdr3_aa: ASSLLAGGRNEQF
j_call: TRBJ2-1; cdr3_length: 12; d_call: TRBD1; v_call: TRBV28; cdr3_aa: ASLTGLSYNEQF
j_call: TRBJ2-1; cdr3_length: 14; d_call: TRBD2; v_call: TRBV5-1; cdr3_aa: ASFGLAGGLYNEQF
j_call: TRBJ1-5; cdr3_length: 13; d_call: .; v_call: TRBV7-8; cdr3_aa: ASSRDTGIGQPQH
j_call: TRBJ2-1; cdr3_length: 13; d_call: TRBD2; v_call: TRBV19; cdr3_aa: ASRRGGSGKNEQF
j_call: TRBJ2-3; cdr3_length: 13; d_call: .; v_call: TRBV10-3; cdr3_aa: AISDSERAGDTQY
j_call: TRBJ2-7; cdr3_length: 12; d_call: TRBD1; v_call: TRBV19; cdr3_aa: ASSNRQGPYEQY
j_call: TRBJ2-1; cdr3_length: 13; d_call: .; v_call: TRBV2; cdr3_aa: ASSDTVASYNEQF
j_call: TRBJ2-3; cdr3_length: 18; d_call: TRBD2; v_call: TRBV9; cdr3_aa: ASSPFIMRREGPSTDTQY
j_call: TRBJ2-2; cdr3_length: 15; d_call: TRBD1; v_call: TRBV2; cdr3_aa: ASSEQLTGVYTGELF
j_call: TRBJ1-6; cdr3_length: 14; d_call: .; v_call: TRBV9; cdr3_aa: ASSPSGHPGNSPLH
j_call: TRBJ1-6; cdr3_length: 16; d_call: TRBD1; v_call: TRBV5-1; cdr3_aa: ASSLALNRDRANSPLH
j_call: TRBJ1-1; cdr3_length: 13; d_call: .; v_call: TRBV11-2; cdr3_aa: ASSLKGREHTEAF
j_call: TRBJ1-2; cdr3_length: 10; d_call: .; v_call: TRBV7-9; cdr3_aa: ASTPNNYGYT
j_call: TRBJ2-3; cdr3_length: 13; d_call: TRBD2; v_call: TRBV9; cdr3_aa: ASSVAGRGTDTQY
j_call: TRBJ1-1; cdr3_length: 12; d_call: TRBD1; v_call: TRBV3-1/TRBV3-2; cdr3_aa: ASSQHRGSTEAF
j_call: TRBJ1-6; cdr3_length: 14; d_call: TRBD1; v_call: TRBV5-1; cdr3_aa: ASSSYGQGANSPLH
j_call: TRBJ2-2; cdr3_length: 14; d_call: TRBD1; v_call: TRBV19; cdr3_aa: ASSEWGTANAGELF
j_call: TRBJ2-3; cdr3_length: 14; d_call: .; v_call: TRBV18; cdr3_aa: ASSPTAGITTDTQY
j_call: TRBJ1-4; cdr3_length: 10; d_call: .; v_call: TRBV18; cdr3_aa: ASTRSNEKLF
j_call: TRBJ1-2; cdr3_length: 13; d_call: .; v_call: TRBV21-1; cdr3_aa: ASSKWLGQDYGYT